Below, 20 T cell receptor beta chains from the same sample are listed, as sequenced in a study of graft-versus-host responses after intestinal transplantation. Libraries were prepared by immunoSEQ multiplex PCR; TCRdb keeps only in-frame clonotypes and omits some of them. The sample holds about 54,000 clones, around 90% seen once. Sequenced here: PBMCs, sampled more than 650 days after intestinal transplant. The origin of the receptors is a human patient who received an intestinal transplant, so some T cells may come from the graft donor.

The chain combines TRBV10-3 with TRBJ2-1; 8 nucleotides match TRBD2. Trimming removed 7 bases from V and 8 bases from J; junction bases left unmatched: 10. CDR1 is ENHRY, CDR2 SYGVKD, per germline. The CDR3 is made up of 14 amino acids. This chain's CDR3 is CAIKNGGAGYEQFF. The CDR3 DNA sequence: TGTGCCATCAAAAACGGGGGGGCCGGTTATGAGCAGTTCTTC.

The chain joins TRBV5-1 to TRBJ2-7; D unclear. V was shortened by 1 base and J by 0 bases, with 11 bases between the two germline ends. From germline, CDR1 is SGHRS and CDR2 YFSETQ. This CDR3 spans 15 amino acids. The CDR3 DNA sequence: TGCGCCAGCAGCTTGTTGGAAACCGACTCCTACGAGCAGTACTTC. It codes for CASSLLETDSYEQYF.

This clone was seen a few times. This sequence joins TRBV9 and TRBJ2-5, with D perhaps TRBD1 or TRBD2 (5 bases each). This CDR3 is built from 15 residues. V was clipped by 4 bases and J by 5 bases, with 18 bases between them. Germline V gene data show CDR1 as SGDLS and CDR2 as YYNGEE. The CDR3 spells CASSPPGPEEETQYF. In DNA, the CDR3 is TGTGCCAGCAGCCCGCCGGGACCCGAGGAGGAGACCCAGTACTTC.

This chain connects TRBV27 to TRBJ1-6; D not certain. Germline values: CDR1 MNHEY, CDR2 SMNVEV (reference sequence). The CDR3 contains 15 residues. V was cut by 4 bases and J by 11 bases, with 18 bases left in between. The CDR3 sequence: CASSSTPGSGTPLHF. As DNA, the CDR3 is TGTGCCAGCAGTTCAACTCCGGGATCAGGAACACCCCTCCACTTT.

The CDR3 loop reads CASSHGSNYGYTF. CDR3 coding DNA: TGTGCCAGCAGCCACGGGTCGAACTATGGCTACACCTTC. The rearrangement uses TRBV6-6 and TRBJ1-2; the D is unclear. The V gene lost 6 bases and the J gene lost 2 bases, with 10 bases spanning the gap. Germline CDR1 and CDR2: MNHNY and SVGAGI (reference sequence). The CDR3 runs 13 residues.

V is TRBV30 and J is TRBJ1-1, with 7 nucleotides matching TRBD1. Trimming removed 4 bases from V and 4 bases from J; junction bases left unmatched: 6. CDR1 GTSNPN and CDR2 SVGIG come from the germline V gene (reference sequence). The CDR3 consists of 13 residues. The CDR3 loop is CAWTEQGITEAFF. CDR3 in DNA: TGTGCCTGGACTGAACAGGGGATCACTGAAGCTTTCTTT.

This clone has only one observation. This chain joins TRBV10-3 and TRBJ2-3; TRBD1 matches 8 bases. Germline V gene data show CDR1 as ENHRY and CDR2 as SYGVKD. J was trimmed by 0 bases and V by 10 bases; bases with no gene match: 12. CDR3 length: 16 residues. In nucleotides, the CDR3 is TGTGCCACACTTCGGGGACAGGAGATGAGCACAGATACGCAGTATTTT. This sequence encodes CATLRGQEMSTDTQYF.

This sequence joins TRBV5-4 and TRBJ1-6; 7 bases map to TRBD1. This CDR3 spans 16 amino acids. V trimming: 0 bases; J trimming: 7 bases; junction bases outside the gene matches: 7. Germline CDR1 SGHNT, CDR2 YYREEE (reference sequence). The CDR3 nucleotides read TGTGCCAGCAGCTTGGCAGGGGCAGGGGGGAATTCACCCCTCCACTTT. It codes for CASSLAGAGGNSPLHF.

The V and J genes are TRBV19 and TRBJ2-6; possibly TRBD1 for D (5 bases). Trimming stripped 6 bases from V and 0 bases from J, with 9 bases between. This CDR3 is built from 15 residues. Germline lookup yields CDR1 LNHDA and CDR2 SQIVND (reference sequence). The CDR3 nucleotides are TGTGCCAGTAGGATGACAGCCTCTGGGGCCAACGTCCTGACTTTC. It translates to CASRMTASGANVLTF.

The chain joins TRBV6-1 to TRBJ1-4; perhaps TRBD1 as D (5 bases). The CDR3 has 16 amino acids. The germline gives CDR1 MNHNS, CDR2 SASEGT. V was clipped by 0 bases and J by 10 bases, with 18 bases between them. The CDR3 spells CASSEALGGPRGKLFF. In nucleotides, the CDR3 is TGTGCCAGCAGTGAAGCGCTTGGGGGTCCTAGAGGAAAACTGTTTTTT.

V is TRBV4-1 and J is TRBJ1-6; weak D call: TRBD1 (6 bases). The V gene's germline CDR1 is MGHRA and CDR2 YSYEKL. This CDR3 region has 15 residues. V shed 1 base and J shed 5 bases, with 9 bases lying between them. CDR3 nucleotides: TGCGCCAGCAGCCAAGCACACAGGGATAATTCACCCCTCCACTTT. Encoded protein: CASSQAHRDNSPLHF.

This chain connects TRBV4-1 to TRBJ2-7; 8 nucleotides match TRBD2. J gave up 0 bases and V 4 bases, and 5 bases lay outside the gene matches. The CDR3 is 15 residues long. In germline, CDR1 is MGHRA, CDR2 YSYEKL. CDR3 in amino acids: CASSPQRGSSYEQYF. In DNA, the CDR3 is TGCGCCAGCAGCCCCCAGCGGGGGAGCTCCTACGAGCAGTACTTC.

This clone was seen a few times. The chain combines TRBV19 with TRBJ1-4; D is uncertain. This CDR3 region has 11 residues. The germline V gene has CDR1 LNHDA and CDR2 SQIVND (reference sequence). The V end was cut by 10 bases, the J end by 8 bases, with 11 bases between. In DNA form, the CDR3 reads TGTGCCACTAAAGATAGCGAAAAACTGTTTTTT. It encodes CATKDSEKLFF.

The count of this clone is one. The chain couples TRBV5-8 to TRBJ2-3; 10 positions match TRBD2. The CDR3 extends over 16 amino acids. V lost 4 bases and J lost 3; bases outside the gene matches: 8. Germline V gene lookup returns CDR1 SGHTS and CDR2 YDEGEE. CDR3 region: CASSEALAGITDTQYF. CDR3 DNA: TGTGCCAGCAGCGAAGCACTAGCGGGGATTACAGATACGCAGTATTTT.

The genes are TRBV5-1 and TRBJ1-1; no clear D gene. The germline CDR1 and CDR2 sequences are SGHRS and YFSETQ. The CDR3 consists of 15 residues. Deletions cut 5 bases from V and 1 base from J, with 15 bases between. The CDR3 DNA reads TGCGCCAGCAGATGGGAGGGTGAGGCGAACACTGAAGCTTTCTTT. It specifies CASRWEGEANTEAFF. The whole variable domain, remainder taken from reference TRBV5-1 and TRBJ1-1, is KAGVTQTPRYLIKTRGQQVTLSCSPISGHRSVSWYQQTPGQGLQFLFEYFSETQRNKGNFPGRFSGRQFSNSRSEMNVSTLELGDSALYLCASRWEGEANTEAFFGQGTRLTVV.

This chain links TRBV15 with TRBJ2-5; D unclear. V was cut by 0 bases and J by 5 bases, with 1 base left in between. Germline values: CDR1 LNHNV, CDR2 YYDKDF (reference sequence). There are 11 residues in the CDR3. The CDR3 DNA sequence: TGTGCCACCAGCAGAGACGAGACCCAGTACTTC. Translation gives CATSRDETQYF.

This CDR3 reads CASSKGAGSPMADTQYF. CDR3 coding DNA: TGTGCCAGCAGCAAGGGCGCCGGGTCCCCAATGGCAGATACGCAGTATTTT. This chain uses TRBV9 with TRBJ2-3; D unresolved. The CDR3 has 17 residues. Germline V gives CDR1 SGDLS, CDR2 YYNGEE. V was trimmed by 4 bases and J by 4 bases, leaving 22 bases between them. The full variable domain, with the rest looked up from reference TRBV9 and TRBJ2-3, is DSGVTQTPKHLITATGQRVTLRCSPRSGDLSVYWYQQSLDQGLQFLIQYYNGEERAKGNILERFSAQQFPDLHSELNLSSLELGDSALYFCASSKGAGSPMADTQYFGPGTRLTVL.

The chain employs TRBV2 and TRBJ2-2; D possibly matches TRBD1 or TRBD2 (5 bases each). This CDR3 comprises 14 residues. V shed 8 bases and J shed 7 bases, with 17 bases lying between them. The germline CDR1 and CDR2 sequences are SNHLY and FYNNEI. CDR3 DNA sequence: TGTGCCAGCTCCATGGGACCTCTTAACGGGGAGCTGTTTTTT. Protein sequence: CASSMGPLNGELFF.

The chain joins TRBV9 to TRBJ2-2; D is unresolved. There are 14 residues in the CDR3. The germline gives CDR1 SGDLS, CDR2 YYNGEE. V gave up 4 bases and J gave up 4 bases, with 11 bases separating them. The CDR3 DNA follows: TGTGCCAGCAGCAGTTCTCCCCCCACCGGGGAGCTGTTTTTT. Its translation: CASSSSPPTGELFF.

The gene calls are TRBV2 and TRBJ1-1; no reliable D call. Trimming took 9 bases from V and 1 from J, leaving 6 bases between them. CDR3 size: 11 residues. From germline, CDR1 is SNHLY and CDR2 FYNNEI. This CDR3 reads CASPGNTEAFF. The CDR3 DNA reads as TGTGCCAGTCCGGGGAACACTGAAGCTTTCTTT.